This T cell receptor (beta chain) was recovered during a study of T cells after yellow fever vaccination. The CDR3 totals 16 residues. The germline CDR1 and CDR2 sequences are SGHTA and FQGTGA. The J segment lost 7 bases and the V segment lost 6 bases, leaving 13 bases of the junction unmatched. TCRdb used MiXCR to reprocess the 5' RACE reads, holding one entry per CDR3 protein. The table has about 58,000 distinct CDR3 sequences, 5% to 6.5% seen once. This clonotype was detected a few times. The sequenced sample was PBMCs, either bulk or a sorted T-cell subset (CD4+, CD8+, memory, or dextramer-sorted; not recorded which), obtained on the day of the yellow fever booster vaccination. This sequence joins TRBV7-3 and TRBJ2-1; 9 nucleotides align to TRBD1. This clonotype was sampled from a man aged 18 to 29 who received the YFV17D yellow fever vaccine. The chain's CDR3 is CASSSIPQGARNEQFF. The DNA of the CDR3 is TGTGCCAGCAGTTCGATTCCACAGGGGGCGCGGAATGAGCAGTTCTTC.